What follows are 19 T cell receptor beta chains derived from one specimen sequenced in a study of CD4 T cells in relation to SARS-CoV-2 and coronaviruses. Profiling relied on immunoSEQ multiplex PCR, and the TCRdb table lists in-frame clones only, not all of them. The data contain approximately 20,000 clones, roughly 80% of them singletons. For these receptors, no antigen is known. Before the COVID-19 pandemic, during about 2010-2018, CD4+ T cells were taken from unexposed donors. Isolation of CD4+ T cells took place after less than 13 days in culture. Sequencing was performed on CD4+ T cells from PBMCs, cultured in vitro. These TCRs come from a human donor in good health.

This sequence joins TRBV6-5 and TRBJ2-7; D is unclear. The germline CDR1 and CDR2 sequences are MNHEY and SVGAGI. The CDR3 totals 15 residues. V lost 5 bases to trimming and J lost 3 bases, with 17 bases between them. CDR3 protein: CASSRSATVNYEQYF. The DNA of the CDR3 is TGTGCCAGCAGTCGCTCGGCGACTGTAAACTACGAGCAGTACTTC.

The chain links TRBV6-5 to TRBJ2-3, with D possibly being TRBD2 (5 bases). The CDR3 loop spans 13 amino acids. V was cut by 7 bases and J by 6 bases, with 14 bases left in between. Germline CDR1 is MNHEY and CDR2 is SVGAGI. This chain's CDR3 is CASKKDYGDTQYF. The CDR3 DNA follows: TGTGCCAGCAAGAAAGACTATGGGGATACGCAGTATTTT.

The V call is TRBV7-7, the J call TRBJ2-5; the D gene is possibly TRBD2 (6 bases). V lost 4 bases, J lost 2 bases, and 14 bases lay in between. In germline, CDR1 is SSHAT, CDR2 FNYEAQ (reference sequence). CDR3 size: 15 residues. CDR3 nucleotides: TGTGCCAGCAGCTGGAGGAGGGGCGGTCAAGAGACCCAGTACTTC. Its protein is CASSWRRGGQETQYF.

CDR3 nucleotide sequence: TGTGCCAGCAGCGTAGGGGCGGGAGGGGGGACAGATACGCAGTATTTT. Its translation: CASSVGAGGGTDTQYF. The chain links TRBV9 to TRBJ2-3; 9 nucleotides match TRBD2. V was pared by 0 bases and J by 3 bases, with 5 bases of the junction left unmatched. The germline V gene encodes CDR1 SGDLS and CDR2 YYNGEE. This CDR3 region has 16 residues. The variable domain in full, with the rest retrieved from reference TRBV9 and TRBJ2-3, is DSGVTQTPKHLITATGQRVTLRCSPRSGDLSVYWYQQSLDQGLQFLIQYYNGEERAKGNILERFSAQQFPDLHSELNLSSLELGDSALYFCASSVGAGGGTDTQYFGPGTRLTVL.

The genes are TRBV9 and TRBJ1-1, with D possibly TRBD1 on 5 matching bases. This CDR3 spans 12 amino acids. V was clipped by 4 bases and J by 7 bases, with 11 bases between them. Germline CDR1 reads SGDLS; CDR2 reads YYNGEE. CDR3 in DNA: TGTGCCAGCAGCTCCGGGACGGGTGAAGCTTTCTTT. This sequence encodes CASSSGTGEAFF.

This rearrangement joins TRBV6-2 or TRBV6-3 to TRBJ2-3, with D possibly being TRBD1 (5 bases). V was trimmed by 2 bases and J by 4 bases, leaving 19 bases between them. CDR1 and CDR2 from the germline V gene are MNHEY and SVGEGT. This CDR3 contains 17 residues. DNA of the CDR3: TGTGCCAGCAGTTACCCTCCCGGCAGGGTTGGTGCAGATACGCAGTATTTT. As protein: CASSYPPGRVGADTQYF.

The rearrangement links TRBV5-1 to TRBJ2-5; the D gene is possibly TRBD2 (6 bases). CDR3 length: 15 residues. Germline-derived CDR1 and CDR2 are SGHRS and YFSETQ. Between the trimmed V and J ends, which lost 0 bases and 5 bases, there was a span of 14 bases. In DNA, the CDR3 is TGCGCCAGCAGCTTGGGGTCGGGGGACGGGGAGACCCAGTACTTC. Its protein product is CASSLGSGDGETQYF.

The J gene is TRBJ2-5, the V gene TRBV5-8; D perhaps matches TRBD1 (7 bases). V was trimmed by 5 bases and J by 2 bases, leaving 19 bases between them. Germline V lookup: CDR1 SGHTS, CDR2 YDEGEE. This CDR3 is 16 amino acids long. In DNA, the CDR3 is TGTGCCAGCAGTTCCTGGCGGGACAGTTTACAAGAGACCCAGTACTTC. Amino acids: CASSSWRDSLQETQYF.

The chain has TRBV10-2 and TRBJ1-1; the D is unclear. V was cut by 4 bases and J by 2 bases, with 5 bases left in between. This CDR3 has 12 amino acids. Germline CDR1 reads WSHSY; CDR2 reads SAAADI. The CDR3 region is CASSGSNTEAFF. The CDR3 nucleotides read TGCGCCAGCAGTGGCAGCAACACTGAAGCTTTCTTT.

This rearrangement joins TRBV7-2 to TRBJ1-5; D remains unclear. The CDR3 extends over 15 amino acids. V was trimmed by 2 bases and J by 1 base, leaving 9 bases between them. The germline V gene encodes CDR1 SGHTA and CDR2 FQGNSA. The CDR3 bases are TGTGCCAGCAGCTTAATAACAGCCAGCAATCAGCCCCAGCATTTT. Residues: CASSLITASNQPQHF.

The J gene is TRBJ2-3, the V gene TRBV10-1; D may be TRBD1 (5 bases). CDR3 size: 14 residues. Trimming cost V 4 bases and J 5 bases, with 13 bases left between them. Germline lookup yields CDR1 WNHNN and CDR2 SYGVQD (reference sequence). CDR3 region: CASSARGPGDTQYF. CDR3 sequence (DNA): TGCGCCAGCAGTGCTAGGGGCCCTGGAGATACGCAGTATTTT.

This clone was detected only a few times. This chain uses TRBV19 with TRBJ1-3; D unresolved. The CDR3 spans 12 residues. V dropped 7 bases and J dropped 4 bases, with 8 bases sitting between them. Germline V lookup: CDR1 LNHDA, CDR2 SQIVND (reference sequence). As DNA, the CDR3 is TGTGCCAGTATAGATTGGGGAAACACCATATATTTT. Protein sequence: CASIDWGNTIYF.

The genes are TRBV7-6 and TRBJ2-1; TRBD2 matches 13 bases. V was pared by 3 bases and J by 9 bases, with 8 bases of the junction left unmatched. This CDR3 is 16 amino acids long. Germline CDR1 and CDR2: SGHVS and FNYEAQ. CDR3 DNA sequence: TGTGCCAGCAGCTTTGGACTAGCGGGAGACTTGCCTGAGCAGTTCTTC. Amino acids: CASSFGLAGDLPEQFF.

The rearrangement uses TRBV5-1 and TRBJ1-1; D remains unclear. Trimming took off 6 bases at V and 2 bases at J, with 11 bases between the two ends. CDR3 size: 13 residues. The germline V gene has CDR1 SGHRS and CDR2 YFSETQ. CDR3 bases: TGCGCCAGCACCCCCGGTAGTAACACTGAAGCTTTCTTT. This codes for CASTPGSNTEAFF. Together with reference TRBV5-1 and TRBJ1-1, the CDR3 gives the full variable domain: KAGVTQTPRYLIKTRGQQVTLSCSPISGHRSVSWYQQTPGQGLQFLFEYFSETQRNKGNFPGRFSGRQFSNSRSEMNVSTLELGDSALYLCASTPGSNTEAFFGQGTRLTVV.

The CDR3 DNA sequence: TGTGCCAGCAGTGAACGGGGGACAGGGTCTAATTCACCCCTCCACTTT. Its translation is CASSERGTGSNSPLHF. The chain carries TRBV2 and TRBJ1-6; TRBD1 aligns across 9 bases. The CDR3 loop spans 16 amino acids. The ends lost 2 bases at V and 6 bases at J; junction bases unmatched: 5. Germline lookup yields CDR1 SNHLY and CDR2 FYNNEI.

This clone has a handful of counts. V and J are TRBV6-5 and TRBJ2-1; TRBD2 aligns across 7 bases. The J segment lost 5 bases and the V segment lost 0 bases, leaving 4 bases of the junction unmatched. The germline V gene encodes CDR1 MNHEY and CDR2 SVGAGI. CDR3 size: 15 residues. DNA of the CDR3: TGTGCCAGCAGTTACTCGACGGGAGGCCACAATGAGCAGTTCTTC. Amino acid sequence: CASSYSTGGHNEQFF.

This clone appeared once. The chain combines TRBV6-2 or TRBV6-3 with TRBJ2-1, with 8 bases identical to TRBD2. Germline loops: CDR1 MNHEY, CDR2 SVGEGT. CDR3 length: 15 amino acids. Trimming cost V 2 bases and J 2 bases; bases outside gene matches: 2. The CDR3 is CASSYAGGAYNEQFF. The CDR3 nucleotides read TGTGCCAGCAGTTACGCCGGGGGGGCCTACAATGAGCAGTTCTTC.

The sample holds one count of this clone. V and J are TRBV30 and TRBJ2-7; TRBD2 agrees at 7 bases. Trimming took 0 bases from V and 5 from J; bases not matched to a gene: 7. Per the germline V gene, CDR1 is GTSNPN and CDR2 is SVGIG (reference sequence). This CDR3 spans 14 amino acids. The CDR3 DNA sequence: TGTGCCTGGAGTGTAATACTAGCGATCCACGAGCAGTACTTC. It is translated as CAWSVILAIHEQYF.

The chain couples TRBV7-8 to TRBJ2-7; D not resolved. Trimming stripped 6 bases from V and 2 bases from J, with 5 bases between. The germline CDR1 and CDR2 sequences are SGHVS and FQNEAQ. The CDR3 contains 11 residues. Written as DNA, the CDR3 is TGTGCCAGCAGTCGTACCTACGAGCAGTACTTC. Its protein product is CASSRTYEQYF.